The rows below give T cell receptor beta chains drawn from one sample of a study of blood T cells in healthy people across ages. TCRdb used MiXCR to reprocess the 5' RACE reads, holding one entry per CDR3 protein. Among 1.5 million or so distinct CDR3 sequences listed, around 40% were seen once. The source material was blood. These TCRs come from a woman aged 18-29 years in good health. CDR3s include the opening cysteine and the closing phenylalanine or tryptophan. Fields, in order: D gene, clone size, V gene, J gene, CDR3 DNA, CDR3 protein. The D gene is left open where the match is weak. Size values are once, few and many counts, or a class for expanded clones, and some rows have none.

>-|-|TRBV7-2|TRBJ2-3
TGTGCCAGCAGCCAGCAGGCCAGTACCACAGATACGCAGTATTTT
CASSQQASTTDTQYF
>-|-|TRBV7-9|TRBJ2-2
TGTGCCAGCAGCGGATTGGCGTCGCTGTTTTTT
CASSGLASLFF
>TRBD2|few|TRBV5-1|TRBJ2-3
TGCGCCAGCCAAAAGCCCCTTGGACTAGCGGGAGCAGATACGCAGTATTTT
CASQKPLGLAGADTQYF
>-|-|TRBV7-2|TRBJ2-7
TGTGCCAGCGGCTTGACAGATGGCTACGAGCAGTACTTC
CASGLTDGYEQYF
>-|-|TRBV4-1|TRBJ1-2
TGCGCCAGCAGCCAGCAGACAGGCCTCTGCACCTTC
CASSQQTGLCTF
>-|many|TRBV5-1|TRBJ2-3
TGCGCCAGCAGCTTTTTGGACGGGAGCACAGATACGCAGTATTTT
CASSFLDGSTDTQYF
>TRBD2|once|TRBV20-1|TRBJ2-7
TGCAGTGCTTGGGGGGGAGGGGACTACGAGCAGTACTTC
CSAWGGGDYEQYF
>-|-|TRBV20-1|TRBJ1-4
TGCAGTGCTAGAGCTCCCCGGGGCGCTGGTGAAAAACTGTTTTTT
CSARAPRGAGEKLFF
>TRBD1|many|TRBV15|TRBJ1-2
TGTGCCACCAGCATACGGACAGGGTCTGGCTACACCTTC
CATSIRTGSGYTF
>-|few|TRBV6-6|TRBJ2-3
TGTGCCAGCAGTTCCTACTTAGCGGAGTCCACAGATACGCAGTATTTT
CASSSYLAESTDTQYF
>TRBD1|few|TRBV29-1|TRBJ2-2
TGCAGCGTCGTAGGGACAGGCGGGGAGCTGTTTTTT
CSVVGTGGELFF
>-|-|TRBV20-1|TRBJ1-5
TGCAGTGCTAGTGAGGACCCTATAAACGGTCAGCCCCAGCATTTT
CSASEDPINGQPQHF
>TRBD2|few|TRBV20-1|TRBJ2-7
TGCAGTGCTAGACCTTTAGCGGGAGACCCCTACGAGCAGTACTTC
CSARPLAGDPYEQYF
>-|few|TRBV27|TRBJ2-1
TGTGCCAGCGGCCGGGATTCACCTTCCTACAATGAGCAGTTCTTC
CASGRDSPSYNEQFF
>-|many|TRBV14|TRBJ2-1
TGTGCCAGCAGCCCATTGGAGAGCTCCTACAATGAGCAGTTCTTC
CASSPLESSYNEQFF
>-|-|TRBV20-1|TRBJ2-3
TGCAGTGCTAGACAAGACAGGACCCTCACAGATACGCAGTATTTT
CSARQDRTLTDTQYF
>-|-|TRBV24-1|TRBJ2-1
TGTGCCACCAGTGACCCAACTAGCTTCTCCTACAATGAGCAGTTCTTC
CATSDPTSFSYNEQFF
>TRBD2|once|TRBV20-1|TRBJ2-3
TGCAGTGCTAGAGACCCGGGGGGTAGCGGGGGATCGAATACGCAGTATTTT
CSARDPGGSGGSNTQYF
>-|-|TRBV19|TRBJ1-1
TGTGCCAGTAGCAGGAACCACAGAAAAGAAGCTTTCTTT
CASSRNHRKEAFF
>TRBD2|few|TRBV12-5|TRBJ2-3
TGTGCTAGTGGTAGAAGCGGGGGTACAGATACGCAGTATTTT
CASGRSGGTDTQYF
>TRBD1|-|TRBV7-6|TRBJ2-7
TGTGCCAGCAGCGCACGGACAGGGCTCTACGAGCAGTACTTC
CASSARTGLYEQYF
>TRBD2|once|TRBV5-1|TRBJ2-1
TGCGCCAGCAGCTTGGTCCTAGCGGGGGGTGATGAGCAGTTCTTC
CASSLVLAGGDEQFF
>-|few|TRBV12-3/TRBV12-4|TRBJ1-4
TGTGCCAGCAGTTTCGGCAGGGGACACGAAAAACTGTTTTTT
CASSFGRGHEKLFF
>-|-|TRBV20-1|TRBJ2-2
TGCAGTGCTAGAGATATGGGGTCTGAGAACCCCGGGGAGCTGTTTTTT
CSARDMGSENPGELFF
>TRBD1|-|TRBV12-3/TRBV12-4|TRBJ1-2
TGTGCCAGCAGTATTGGGGGGACAGGGGGGCCATATGGCTACACCTTC
CASSIGGTGGPYGYTF
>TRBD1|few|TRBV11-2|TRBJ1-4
TGTGCCAGCAGCCTCTGGGCCCGTCCGGGACAGGCAATATCAACTAATGAAAAACTGTTTTTT
CASSLWARPGQAISTNEKLFF
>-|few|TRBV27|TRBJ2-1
TGTGCCAGCAGTCCCCTATCGCGGGCCGCCTACAATGAGCAGTTCTTC
CASSPLSRAAYNEQFF
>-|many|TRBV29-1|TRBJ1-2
TGCAGCGGTGGGAACGGGTATGGCTACACCTTC
CSGGNGYGYTF
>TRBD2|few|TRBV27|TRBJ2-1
TGTGCTAGCAGGAAACTAGCGGGGGGGAGCTCCTACAATGAGCAGTTCTTC
CASRKLAGGSSYNEQFF
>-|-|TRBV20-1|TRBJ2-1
TGCAGTGCTAGATCCCCGGACGGATACAATGAGCAGTTCTTC
CSARSPDGYNEQFF
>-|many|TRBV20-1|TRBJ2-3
TGCAGTGGCGGGGTGGAGGGCACAGATACGCAGTATTTT
CSGGVEGTDTQYF
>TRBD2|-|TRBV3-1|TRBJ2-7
TGTGCCAGCAGCCGAGGACTAGTGGGATACGAGCAGTACTTC
CASSRGLVGYEQYF
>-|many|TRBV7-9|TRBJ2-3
TGTGCCAGCAGCTTGCGTGACTCTAGCACAGATACGCAGTATTTT
CASSLRDSSTDTQYF
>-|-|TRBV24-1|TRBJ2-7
TGTGCCACCGGTACTGAGAGTTCCGAGCAGTACTTC
CATGTESSEQYF
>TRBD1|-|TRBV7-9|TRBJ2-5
TGTGCCAGCAGCCCCGGGACAGGCATTAAGGAGGAGCAGTACTTC
CASSPGTGIKEEQYF
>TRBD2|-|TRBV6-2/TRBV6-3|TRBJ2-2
TGTGCCACTCTAGCGGGGGGCCGACCCACCGGGGAGCTGTTTTTT
CATLAGGRPTGELFF
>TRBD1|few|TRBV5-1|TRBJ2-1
TGCGCCAGTAGGTATACAGGGGTTAGCAATGAGCAGTTCTTC
CASRYTGVSNEQFF
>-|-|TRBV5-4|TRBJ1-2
TGTGCCAGCAGCTTGCCCCCGGGCCGAGGCTACACCTTC
CASSLPPGRGYTF
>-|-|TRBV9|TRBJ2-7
TGTGCCAGCAGCGTAGGTCCACTAGCATCCTACGAGCAGTACTTC
CASSVGPLASYEQYF
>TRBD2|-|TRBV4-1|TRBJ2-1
TGCGCCAGCAGCCAAGATAGGGCTAGCGGGAGTAATTACAATGAGCAGTTCTTC
CASSQDRASGSNYNEQFF
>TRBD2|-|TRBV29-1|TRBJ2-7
TGCAGCGTTGAAGGGGGGGGGGACTACGAGCAGTACTTC
CSVEGGGDYEQYF
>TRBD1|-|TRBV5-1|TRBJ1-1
TGCGCCAGCAGCTTCCCAGGGGGGAACACTGAAGCTTTCTTT
CASSFPGGNTEAFF
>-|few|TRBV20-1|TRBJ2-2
TGCAGTGCTATACTAGCGAACACCGGGGAGCTGTTTTTT
CSAILANTGELFF